Listed here are 26 T cell receptor beta chains from one sample, sequenced in a study of CD8+ T cells in alopecia areata. After isolation, RNA underwent reverse transcription to generate cDNA as the sequencing template. Clones were sequenced by immunoSEQ multiplex PCR, and TCRdb holds only the in-frame ones, with some missing. This table holds roughly 150,000 clones, roughly three fifths found once. Sequenced material: CD4+ T cells sorted from blood, taken at week 0. These receptors came from a human donor with alopecia areata.

The V gene is TRBV4-2, the J gene TRBJ1-4; possibly TRBD1 for D (5 bases). The CDR3 is 17 amino acids. Germline values: CDR1 LGHNA, CDR2 YNFKEQ. The V end lost 2 bases, the J end lost 0 bases, and 13 bases lay between the germline ends. CDR3 sequence reads: CASSQYPPGTTNEKLFF. The CDR3 coding sequence is TGTGCCAGCAGCCAATATCCCCCAGGGACAACTAATGAAAAACTGTTTTTT.

The CDR3 DNA is TGTGCCTACGACAGACGGATGAACACTGAAGCTTTCTTT. This gives the protein CAYDRRMNTEAFF. The chain is built from TRBV30 and TRBJ1-1, with D maybe TRBD1 (5 bases). This CDR3 spans 13 amino acids. Germline V gene lookup returns CDR1 GTSNPN and CDR2 SVGIG (reference sequence). The V end was cut by 7 bases, the J end by 0 bases, with 12 bases between.

This clone was observed a few times. The gene calls are TRBV10-3 and TRBJ2-7; 12 positions agree with TRBD2. The germline CDR1 and CDR2 sequences are ENHRY and SYGVKD. The CDR3 loop spans 14 amino acids. The J segment lost 2 bases and the V segment lost 8 bases, leaving 4 bases of the junction unmatched. The CDR3 bases are TGTGCCATCGCGGCTAGCGGGGGGGCCTACGAGCAGTACTTC. This codes for CAIAASGGAYEQYF.

The chain links TRBV4-3 to TRBJ2-5, with a weak D call TRBD1 (6 bases). The germline V gene has CDR1 LGHNA and CDR2 YSLEER. This CDR3 comprises 15 residues. Trimming pared 0 bases from V and 3 bases from J, leaving 11 bases between. For the CDR3, the DNA is TGCGCCAGCAGCCAAGATGGGGCAGGGGAAGAGACCCAGTACTTC. Protein product: CASSQDGAGEETQYF.

The chain carries TRBV18 and TRBJ2-2; 7 nucleotides line up with TRBD1. CDR1 is KGHSH, CDR2 LQKENI, per germline. The V gene end was trimmed by 4 bases and the J gene end by 3 bases; junction bases not matched to a gene: 2. The CDR3 covers 14 residues. CDR3 region: CASSRDRDTGELFF. CDR3 bases: TGTGCCAGCTCACGTGACAGGGACACCGGGGAGCTGTTTTTT.

This chain connects TRBV30 to TRBJ1-5, with 7 bases aligning to TRBD1. J was trimmed by 9 bases and V by 2 bases; bases with no gene match: 7. CDR3 length: 13 residues. Germline V gene data show CDR1 as GTSNPN and CDR2 as SVGIG (reference sequence). CDR3 DNA: TGTGCCTGGAGTCGACAGGGTCAGACGCCCCAGCATTTT. Residues: CAWSRQGQTPQHF.

The CDR3 here is CASSEVRGGAWNEQFF. CDR3 nucleotides: TGTGCCAGCAGTGAAGTACGGGGGGGGGCCTGGAATGAGCAGTTCTTC. The rearrangement joins TRBV25-1 to TRBJ2-1; 8 bases are shared with TRBD2. V shed 2 bases and J 7 bases; nucleotides not matched to a gene: 10. CDR1 MGHDK and CDR2 SYGVNS come from the germline V gene. There are 16 residues in the CDR3.

For the CDR3, the DNA is TGCGCCAGCAGCTTGAATGACGAGCAGTACTTC. It translates to CASSLNDEQYF. The chain joins TRBV5-1 to TRBJ2-7; no firm D call. The CDR3 has 11 amino acids. V lost 1 base, J lost 5 bases, and 4 bases lay in between. Germline V gives CDR1 SGHRS, CDR2 YFSETQ.

This rearrangement joins TRBV18 to TRBJ2-7; TRBD2 agrees at 9 bases. From germline, CDR1 is KGHSH and CDR2 LQKENI. Trimming removed 3 bases from V and 3 bases from J; junction bases left unmatched: 6. CDR3 size: 15 residues. DNA of the CDR3: TGTGCCAGCTCACCTGGAGCGGGGGGAGGCTACGAGCAGTACTTC. It is translated as CASSPGAGGGYEQYF.

The rearrangement links TRBV2 to TRBJ1-1, with D possibly matching TRBD1 (5 bases). Germline assignment: CDR1 SNHLY and CDR2 FYNNEI. This CDR3 has 13 amino acids. Trimming pared 6 bases from V and 1 base from J, leaving 9 bases between. DNA for the CDR3: TGTGCCAGCAGCTTGACAGAGAACACTGAAGCTTTCTTT. Protein product: CASSLTENTEAFF. The complete variable domain, with remaining parts taken from reference TRBV2 and TRBJ1-1, reads EPEVTQTPSHQVTQMGQEVILRCVPISNHLYFYWYRQILGQKVEFLVSFYNNEISEKSEIFDDQFSVERPDGSNFTLKIRSTKLEDSAMYFCASSLTENTEAFFGQGTRLTVV.

The chain links TRBV7-2 to TRBJ2-7, with D possibly being TRBD2 (5 bases). The germline CDR1 and CDR2 sequences are SGHTA and FQGNSA. This CDR3 spans 14 amino acids. V was trimmed by 1 base and J by 0 bases, leaving 7 bases between them. Here the CDR3 reads CASSLGRDSYEQYF. The CDR3 bases are TGTGCCAGCAGCTTAGGTCGGGACTCCTACGAGCAGTACTTC.

This sequence joins TRBV30 and TRBJ1-2; no definite D call. The CDR3 totals 13 residues. Germline V gives CDR1 GTSNPN, CDR2 SVGIG (reference sequence). V gave up 5 bases and J gave up 0 bases, with 10 bases separating them. The CDR3 DNA follows: TGTGCCTGGGGACGGCAAACTAACTATGGCTACACCTTC. Translation: CAWGRQTNYGYTF. Filled out from reference TRBV30 and TRBJ1-2, the complete variable domain reads SQTIHQWPATLVQPVGSPLSLECTVEGTSNPNLYWYRQAAGRGLQLLFYSVGIGQISSEVPQNLSASRPQDRQFILSSKKLLLSDSGFYLCAWGRQTNYGYTFGSGTRLTVV.

The chain couples TRBV25-1 to TRBJ2-7; 8 bases align to TRBD2. This CDR3 region has 15 residues. V shed 5 bases and J 0 bases; nucleotides not matched to a gene: 6. Germline V lookup: CDR1 MGHDK, CDR2 SYGVNS. The CDR3 nucleotides read TGTGCCAGCAGTAAAGCGGGGGCCGCCTCCTACGAGCAGTACTTC. This codes for CASSKAGAASYEQYF.

The chain recombines TRBV7-9 with TRBJ2-7; no firm D call. This CDR3 comprises 12 residues. CDR1 and CDR2 (germline): SEHNR, FQNEAQ (reference sequence). Deletions cut 5 bases from V and 10 bases from J, with 15 bases between. The CDR3 here is CASSPGGLEQYF. Written as DNA, the CDR3 is TGTGCCAGCAGCCCCGGCGGTCTAGAACAGTACTTC.

This clone has only a few counts. This rearrangement joins TRBV29-1 to TRBJ2-7, with TRBD1 matching over 8 bases. Trimming cost V 0 bases and J 2 bases; bases outside gene matches: 6. The CDR3 extends over 15 amino acids. Germline-derived CDR1 and CDR2 are SQVTM and ANQGSEA. The CDR3 loop reads CSVEEGTGGTYEQYF. DNA of the CDR3: TGCAGCGTTGAAGAGGGGACAGGAGGAACCTACGAGCAGTACTTC.

V is TRBV5-1 and J is TRBJ1-1, with no clear D. Trimming stripped 2 bases from V and 1 base from J, with 15 bases between. In germline, CDR1 is SGHRS, CDR2 YFSETQ. The CDR3 has 16 amino acids. For the CDR3, the DNA is TGCGCCAGCAGCTTCCTAAATCGGGCCGAGAACACTGAAGCTTTCTTT. Translation gives CASSFLNRAENTEAFF.

The V call is TRBV23-1, the J call TRBJ2-1, with D possibly matching TRBD1 (5 bases). TRBV23-1 is reported as an ORF; its role is uncertain. V lost 4 bases, J lost 3 bases, and 19 bases lay in between. This CDR3 has 17 residues. The CDR3 region is CASSLQGTNYYYNEQFF. CDR3 in DNA: TGCGCCAGCAGTCTGCAGGGTACTAACTACTACTACAATGAGCAGTTCTTC.

This chain connects TRBV30 to TRBJ1-4; no reliable D call. Germline CDR1 and CDR2: GTSNPN and SVGIG (reference sequence). V shed 1 base and J shed 4 bases, with 7 bases lying between them. There are 13 residues in the CDR3. CDR3 sequence reads: CAWSEQINEKLFF. Here the CDR3 DNA reads TGTGCCTGGAGTGAACAGATTAATGAAAAACTGTTTTTT.

The J gene is TRBJ2-1, the V gene TRBV9, with 7 bases lining up with TRBD2. V shed 3 bases, J shed 6 bases, and the junction held 6 bases outside the gene matches. Germline values: CDR1 SGDLS, CDR2 YYNGEE. The CDR3 length is 14 residues. The CDR3 DNA reads TGTGCCAGCAGCGAATCCGGGACTATCAATGAGCAGTTCTTC. Translated: CASSESGTINEQFF. The entire variable domain, with the rest obtained from reference TRBV9 and TRBJ2-1, is as follows: DSGVTQTPKHLITATGQRVTLRCSPRSGDLSVYWYQQSLDQGLQFLIQYYNGEERAKGNILERFSAQQFPDLHSELNLSSLELGDSALYFCASSESGTINEQFFGPGTRLTVL.

The rearrangement uses TRBV2 and TRBJ1-4; no reliable D call. Germline loops: CDR1 SNHLY, CDR2 FYNNEI. The CDR3 extends over 15 amino acids. V lost 6 bases to trimming and J lost 5 bases, with 16 bases between them. This CDR3 reads CASRDYGQINEKLFF. CDR3 sequence (DNA): TGTGCCAGCAGGGACTACGGGCAGATAAATGAAAAACTGTTTTTT.

This clone was picked up a small number of times. Other nucleotide sequences in the sample specify the same CDR3. V and J are TRBV7-9 and TRBJ2-5, with D unresolved. This CDR3 region has 12 residues. The germline gives CDR1 SEHNR, CDR2 FQNEAQ (reference sequence). With 1 base removed from V and 5 bases from J, the gap between germline ends came to 5 bases. The CDR3 protein is CASSLVSETQYF. Here the CDR3 DNA reads TGTGCCAGCAGCTTAGTTTCCGAGACCCAGTACTTC.

V is TRBV2 and J is TRBJ2-2, with a weak D call TRBD1 (5 bases). Trimming took 3 bases from V and 3 from J, leaving 8 bases between them. The germline V gene has CDR1 SNHLY and CDR2 FYNNEI. The CDR3 loop spans 14 amino acids. The CDR3 DNA is TGTGCCAGCAGTGAGGGGCGCGACACCGGGGAGCTGTTTTTT. Translation: CASSEGRDTGELFF.

Concerning this clone itself: One end of the junction is discordant with germline, which a read error may explain. V is TRBV7-7 and J is TRBJ2-7; 8 nucleotides match TRBD2. Germline V CDR1 and CDR2: SSHAT, FNYEAQ (reference sequence). CDR3 size: 15 residues. CDR3 DNA: TGTGCTAGCAGCTTAGCAGACGGGGGGGCATACGAGCAGTACTTC. This translates into CASSLADGGAYEQYF.

This clone has more than one count but fewer than ten. The chain employs TRBV29-1 and TRBJ1-4, with D perhaps TRBD1 (5 bases). The V gene's germline CDR1 is SQVTM and CDR2 ANQGSEA. V lost 4 bases to trimming and J lost 3 bases, with 12 bases between them. CDR3 length: 14 residues. The CDR3 here is CSVGRGFPNEKLFF. In nucleotides, the CDR3 is TGCAGCGTTGGGCGGGGGTTCCCTAATGAAAAACTGTTTTTT. Full variable domain (outside the CDR3, taken from reference TRBV29-1 and TRBJ1-4): SAVISQKPSRDICQRGTSLTIQCQVDSQVTMMFWYRQQPGQSLTLIATANQGSEATYESGFVIDKFPISRPNLTFSTLTVSNMSPEDSSIYLCSVGRGFPNEKLFFGSGTQLSVL.

This clone was counted a few times. This chain uses TRBV10-3 with TRBJ2-5; 13 bases fit TRBD2. CDR3 length: 13 amino acids. CDR1 is ENHRY and CDR2 is SYGVKD in the germline V gene. The V gene end was trimmed by 8 bases and the J gene end by 7 bases; junction bases not matched to a gene: 4. CDR3 nucleotides: TGTGCCATCGGGACTAGCGGGGAGGTGACCCAGTACTTC. Protein: CAIGTSGEVTQYF.

This chain uses TRBV2 with TRBJ1-5; D is ambiguous. Germline V CDR1 and CDR2: SNHLY, FYNNEI. The CDR3 consists of 12 residues. Trimming cost V 2 bases and J 3 bases, with 2 bases left between them. CDR3 amino acids: CASSEPNQPQHF. The CDR3 DNA sequence: TGTGCCAGCAGTGAACCCAATCAGCCCCAGCATTTT.